A single sample gave rise to the 26 T cell receptor beta chains below, sequenced in a study of T-cell memory formation after mild COVID-19. TCRdb re-called the 5' RACE reads with MiXCR, one entry per CDR3 protein. The table shows over 350,000 distinct CDR3 sequences, with more than 15% occurring only once. The sequenced sample was PBMCs or a T cell subset sorted from them (not recorded which). These TCRs come from a man between 18 and 29 years old who had mild COVID-19 (a few samples of this study predate the infection). Cell type and time point are not known.

The chain joins TRBV6-5 to TRBJ2-1; 9 bases are a match to TRBD1. The CDR3 spans 14 residues. Germline V gene lookup returns CDR1 MNHEY and CDR2 SVGAGI. V shed 5 bases, J shed 4 bases, and the junction held 3 bases outside the gene matches. Here the CDR3 reads CASSADRGYNEQFF. CDR3 coding DNA: TGTGCCAGCAGTGCGGACAGGGGATACAATGAGCAGTTCTTC.

This clonotype was counted a few times. The genes are TRBV7-9 and TRBJ1-1; 11 nucleotides match TRBD1. The CDR3 loop spans 13 amino acids. Germline lookup yields CDR1 SEHNR and CDR2 FQNEAQ (reference sequence). J gave up 8 bases and V 5 bases, and 4 bases lay outside the gene matches. CDR3 protein: CASSGTGGREAFF. DNA for the CDR3: TGTGCCAGCAGCGGGACAGGGGGTCGGGAAGCTTTCTTT.

V is TRBV4-1 and J is TRBJ2-1; 11 positions agree with TRBD2. This CDR3 is built from 21 residues. Germline V gene data show CDR1 as MGHRA and CDR2 as YSYEKL. V trimming: 3 bases; J trimming: 3 bases; junction bases outside the gene matches: 19. The CDR3 protein is CASSHLSGGPGTSGNYNEQFF. The CDR3 DNA reads as TGCGCCAGCAGCCACCTCTCGGGGGGACCCGGGACTAGCGGAAACTACAATGAGCAGTTCTTC.

The V and J genes are TRBV20-1 and TRBJ2-5; possibly TRBD1 for D (6 bases). The CDR3 has 12 residues. Germline V lookup: CDR1 DFQATT, CDR2 SNEGSKA (reference sequence). V gave up 3 bases and J gave up 5 bases, with 10 bases separating them. CDR3 sequence: CSASNRAETQYF. CDR3 nucleotides: TGCAGTGCTAGTAACAGGGCGGAGACCCAGTACTTC.

The chain carries TRBV28 and TRBJ2-1, with 9 positions matching TRBD1. J gave up 5 bases and V 7 bases, and 9 bases lay outside the gene matches. CDR1 and CDR2 (germline): MDHEN, SYDVKM. This CDR3 is 15 amino acids long. Here the CDR3 DNA reads TGTGCCAGCAACACCGGGACAGGGTCCCACAATGAGCAGTTCTTC. Amino acids: CASNTGTGSHNEQFF.

The chain carries TRBV2 and TRBJ1-2; D is perhaps TRBD1 (5 bases). Germline V gives CDR1 SNHLY, CDR2 FYNNEI. Deletions cut 7 bases from V and 6 bases from J, with 18 bases between. CDR3 length: 14 residues. The CDR3 spells CASTKGREENGYTF. The CDR3 DNA reads as TGTGCCAGCACAAAGGGCAGGGAGGAGAATGGCTACACCTTC.

The gene calls are TRBV3-1 and TRBJ2-4; the match to TRBD1 covers 7 bases. The CDR3 loop spans 15 amino acids. Germline trimming cut 2 bases from V and 5 bases from J; bases unmatched to any gene: 6. Looked up from germline, CDR1 is LGHDT and CDR2 is YNNKEL (reference sequence). CDR3 nucleotides: TGTGCCAGCAGCCAAAAAGGGGGCCGGGAAAACATTCAGTACTTC. It is translated as CASSQKGGRENIQYF.

This clonotype was observed a handful of times. The gene calls are TRBV7-3 and TRBJ2-3; tentatively, D is TRBD1 or TRBD2 (5 bases each). The CDR3 totals 18 residues. The ends were cut back, 5 bases at V and 2 bases at J, with 23 bases in the middle. Germline CDR1 SGHTA, CDR2 FQGTGA. The CDR3 reads CASSATPGDPVFTDTQYF. The CDR3, as DNA: TGTGCCAGCAGCGCTACCCCCGGGGACCCGGTATTCACAGATACGCAGTATTTT. The whole variable domain, filled in from reference TRBV7-3 and TRBJ2-3, reads GAGVSQTPSNKVTEKGKYVELRCDPISGHTALYWYRQSLGQGPEFLIYFQGTGAADDSGLPNDRFFAVRPEGSVSTLKIQRTERGDSAVYLCASSATPGDPVFTDTQYFGPGTRLTVL.

This clonotype is deemed medium-sized. This chain joins TRBV7-9 and TRBJ1-2; 11 positions agree with TRBD1. Losses at the gene ends were 5 bases for V and 6 bases for J; bases not matched to a gene: 5. This CDR3 has 14 residues. Germline lookup yields CDR1 SEHNR and CDR2 FQNEAQ (reference sequence). The CDR3 loop reads CASSDGQGADGYTF. DNA for the CDR3: TGTGCCAGCAGCGACGGACAGGGGGCTGATGGCTACACCTTC.

The count of this clonotype is one. The gene calls are TRBV20-1 and TRBJ2-5; D possibly corresponds to TRBD1 (6 bases). The V gene's germline CDR1 is DFQATT and CDR2 SNEGSKA (reference sequence). There are 15 residues in the CDR3. Trimming took 0 bases from V and 5 from J, leaving 16 bases between them. The CDR3 coding sequence is TGCAGTGCTAGAGATCCCAGGGGACGATGGGAGACCCAGTACTTC. Translation gives CSARDPRGRWETQYF.

This clonotype was seen many times. This chain links TRBV27 with TRBJ2-3; D not certain. CDR1 and CDR2 from the germline V gene are MNHEY and SMNVEV (reference sequence). V lost 11 bases and J lost 5, with 17 bases in between. The CDR3 consists of 13 residues. DNA for the CDR3: TGTGCCCCCGCGAATCCCGAGGAAGATACGCAGTATTTT. Its protein is CAPANPEEDTQYF.

J is TRBJ2-7 and V is TRBV7-2; weak D call: TRBD2 (6 bases). The V end lost 5 bases, the J end lost 3 bases, and 11 bases lay between the germline ends. The germline V gene encodes CDR1 SGHTA and CDR2 FQGNSA. This CDR3 has 13 residues. The CDR3 region has the DNA TGTGCCAGCAGCCTTAGCGGAAACTACGAGCAGTACTTC. The encoded protein is CASSLSGNYEQYF.

The chain is built from TRBV7-6 and TRBJ2-2; D is perhaps TRBD2 (5 bases). Germline CDR1 SGHVS, CDR2 FNYEAQ. V dropped 4 bases and J dropped 7 bases, with 16 bases sitting between them. The CDR3 loop spans 15 amino acids. The CDR3 sequence: CASSSPEGPRGELFF. In DNA form, the CDR3 reads TGTGCCAGCAGCTCCCCTGAGGGCCCCCGCGGGGAGCTGTTTTTT.

This clonotype has just a few counts. This rearrangement joins TRBV10-3 to TRBJ2-7, with 7 bases matching TRBD2. The V gene's germline CDR1 is ENHRY and CDR2 SYGVKD. Unmatched junction bases numbered 6, after V lost 4 bases and J lost 6 bases. This CDR3 spans 13 amino acids. CDR3 coding DNA: TGTGCCATCAGTGTTCGGGGGGAGGGCGAGCAGTACGTC. Protein product: CAISVRGEGEQYV.

In its sample, this clonotype was seen once. V gene TRBV7-2 combines with J gene TRBJ1-5; tentative D call: TRBD1 (6 bases). The CDR3 totals 16 residues. The germline V gene encodes CDR1 SGHTA and CDR2 FQGNSA. V lost 5 bases and J 0 bases, leaving 14 bases between the germline ends. This chain's CDR3 is CASSPGQIISNQPQHF. The CDR3 DNA follows: TGTGCCAGCAGCCCCGGACAGATAATTAGCAATCAGCCCCAGCATTTT. Combining the CDR3 with reference TRBV7-2 and TRBJ1-5 gives the whole variable domain GAGVSQSPSNKVTEKGKDVELRCDPISGHTALYWYRQSLGQGLEFLIYFQGNSAPDKSGLPSDRFSAERTGGSVSTLTIQRTQQEDSAVYLCASSPGQIISNQPQHFGDGTRLSIL.

Worth noting for this clonotype: The conserved phenylalanine or tryptophan is not found at the CDR3 terminus, so this likely reflects a read error. The chain recombines TRBV6-6 with TRBJ2-5; unclear D gene. Germline loops: CDR1 MNHNY, CDR2 SVGAGI (reference sequence). This CDR3 has 10 residues. Trimming pared 4 bases from V and 10 bases from J, leaving 7 bases between. CDR3 loop: CASSLGIQYL. The CDR3 region has the DNA TGTGCCAGCAGTTTGGGCATCCAGTACCTC.

This clonotype has only a few counts. V and J are TRBV12-3 or TRBV12-4 and TRBJ2-3; D is undetermined. The CDR3 consists of 14 residues. Trimming shortened V by 3 bases and J by 8 bases, and 15 bases separated the two germline ends. The CDR3 DNA reads as TGTGCCAGCAGTTTGAGAAGTTTCGTAGGTACGCAGTATTTT. It yields the protein CASSLRSFVGTQYF.

This clonotype was picked up many times. V usage is TRBV2 and J usage is TRBJ2-1; D not resolved. The ends were cut back, 6 bases at V and 3 bases at J, with 3 bases in the middle. Germline CDR1 reads SNHLY; CDR2 reads FYNNEI. This CDR3 has 11 residues. The CDR3 bases are TGTGCCAGCAGATACTACAATGAGCAGTTCTTC. Protein product: CASRYYNEQFF.

The chain joins TRBV5-1 to TRBJ2-6, with 7 bases that match TRBD2. Germline-derived CDR1 and CDR2 are SGHRS and YFSETQ. V dropped 9 bases and J dropped 4; count of bases not matched to a gene: 10. The CDR3 is 15 amino acids. CDR3 sequence reads: CATRAGSSGANVLTF. The CDR3 DNA reads as TGCGCCACTAGAGCGGGGTCGTCGGGGGCCAACGTCCTGACTTTC.

The V call is TRBV20-1, the J call TRBJ2-5; TRBD1 matches at 10 bases. Germline trimming cut 7 bases from V and 7 bases from J; bases unmatched to any gene: 9. The germline CDR1 and CDR2 sequences are DFQATT and SNEGSKA (reference sequence). This CDR3 is built from 13 residues. The CDR3 spells CSVIGQGGRTQYF. As DNA, the CDR3 is TGCAGTGTGATTGGACAGGGGGGGAGGACCCAGTACTTC.

This clonotype was counted a few times. The genes are TRBV6-5 and TRBJ1-6, with D unresolved. This CDR3 has 15 amino acids. Germline CDR1 MNHEY, CDR2 SVGAGI. V gave up 2 bases and J gave up 10 bases, with 15 bases separating them. The DNA of the CDR3 is TGTGCCAGCAGTTACGTCCAGGCTCGGGGATCACCCCTCCACTTT. Protein sequence: CASSYVQARGSPLHF.

This clonotype appeared a few times. The gene calls are TRBV9 and TRBJ2-7; weak D call: TRBD2 (6 bases). From germline, CDR1 is SGDLS and CDR2 YYNGEE. Trimming cost V 6 bases and J 7 bases, with 14 bases left between them. This CDR3 spans 12 amino acids. CDR3 sequence: CASIRGVGEQYV. The CDR3 DNA is TGTGCCAGCATTCGCGGGGTCGGTGAGCAGTACGTC.

The rearrangement joins TRBV24-1 to TRBJ2-3; D is perhaps TRBD1 (6 bases). Trimming left V 3 bases short and J 0 bases short, with 12 bases between. Germline V gene data show CDR1 as KGHDR and CDR2 as SFDVKD. The CDR3 spans 16 residues. In DNA form, the CDR3 reads TGTGCCACCAGTGATCCCACAGGGCCCAGCACAGATACGCAGTATTTT. It yields the protein CATSDPTGPSTDTQYF.

This clonotype was seen a handful of times. CDR3 in amino acids: CASGDPGLAGGNEQYV. CDR3 coding DNA: TGTGCCAGCGGGGACCCGGGACTAGCGGGGGGGAACGAGCAGTACGTC. The chain couples TRBV2 to TRBJ2-7; 16 bases map to TRBD2. This CDR3 is built from 16 residues. Germline V lookup: CDR1 SNHLY, CDR2 FYNNEI. Trimming cost V 8 bases and J 5 bases; bases outside gene matches: 9.

This clonotype was seen once. The chain uses TRBV5-8 and TRBJ2-5; TRBD2 matches at 15 bases. The germline CDR1 and CDR2 sequences are SGHTS and YDEGEE. Germline trimming cut 2 bases from V and 0 bases from J; bases unmatched to any gene: 2. The CDR3 has 17 residues. The CDR3 protein is CASSFGLAGGHQETQYF. CDR3 nucleotides: TGTGCCAGCAGCTTTGGACTAGCGGGGGGGCACCAAGAGACCCAGTACTTC.

This clonotype occurred a few times. J is TRBJ2-7 and V is TRBV5-1, with D perhaps assigned TRBD1 or TRBD2 (5 bases each). Trimming left V 4 bases short and J 3 bases short, with 20 bases between. Germline assignment: CDR1 SGHRS and CDR2 YFSETQ. The CDR3 totals 16 residues. CDR3 residues: CASSRDGLRSSYEQYF. CDR3 bases: TGCGCCAGCAGCAGGGACGGTCTCAGGAGCAGCTACGAGCAGTACTTC.